A single T cell receptor beta chain is shown here with its context. Original analysis: By means of reference gene primer amplification, nucleated cell counts were estimated. Clones were read by immunoSEQ multiplex PCR, and TCRdb kept only the in-frame ones, dropping some. V and J calls and clone size are given by that table; D and trimming were obtained from the DNA. This table has about 270,000 clones, 75% to 90% appearing once. These data are taken from a study of blood T cell repertoires in COVID-19. Study as a whole: The origin of the acute and convalescent COVID-19 samples was the United States, Italy and Spain. The cDNA or gDNA used as material had been derived from T cells, B-cell-depleted T cells, or PBMCs.

The CDR3 is 14 amino acids. The V gene's germline CDR1 is MNHEY and CDR2 SVGEGT. V lost 3 bases, J lost 4 bases, and 13 bases lay in between. Sequencing was carried out using peripheral blood. This sequence joins TRBV6-2 or TRBV6-3 and TRBJ2-7; no clear D. This sequence was found in a human donor in a cohort sampled during active COVID-19. In DNA, the CDR3 is TGTGCCAGCAGTTATTCCCAGGTATCGTACGAGCAGTACTTC. Encoded protein: CASSYSQVSYEQYF.